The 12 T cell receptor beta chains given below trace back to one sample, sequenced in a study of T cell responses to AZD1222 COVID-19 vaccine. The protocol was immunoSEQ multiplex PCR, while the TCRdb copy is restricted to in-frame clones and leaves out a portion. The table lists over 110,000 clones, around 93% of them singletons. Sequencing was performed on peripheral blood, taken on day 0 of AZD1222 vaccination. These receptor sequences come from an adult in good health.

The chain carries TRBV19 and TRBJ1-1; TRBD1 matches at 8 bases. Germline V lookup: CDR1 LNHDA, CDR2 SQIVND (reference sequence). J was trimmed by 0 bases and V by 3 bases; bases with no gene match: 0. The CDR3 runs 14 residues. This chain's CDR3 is CASSIRGLNTEAFF. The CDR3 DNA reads TGTGCCAGTAGTATCAGGGGGCTGAACACTGAAGCTTTCTTT.

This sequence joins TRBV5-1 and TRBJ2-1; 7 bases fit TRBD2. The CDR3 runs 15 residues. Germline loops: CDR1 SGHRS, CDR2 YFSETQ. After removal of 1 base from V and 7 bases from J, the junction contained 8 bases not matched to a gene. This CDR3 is CASSLYSGMSNEQFF. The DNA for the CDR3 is TGCGCCAGCAGCTTGTACAGCGGGATGTCAAATGAGCAGTTCTTC.

The CDR3 DNA reads as TGTGCCATCAGTGAGTCGGTTCGCGAGCAGTACTTC. Translated: CAISESVREQYF. J is TRBJ2-7 and V is TRBV10-3; D not certain. CDR1 ENHRY and CDR2 SYGVKD come from the germline V gene. V lost 0 bases and J lost 6, with 6 bases in between. The CDR3 is made up of 12 amino acids.

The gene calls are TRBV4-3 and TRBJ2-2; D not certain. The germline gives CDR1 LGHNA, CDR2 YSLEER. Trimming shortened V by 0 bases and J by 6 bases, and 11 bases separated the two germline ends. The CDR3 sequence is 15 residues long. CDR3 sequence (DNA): TGCGCCAGCAGCCAAGAATCCGGGTCTGCCGGGGAGCTGTTTTTT. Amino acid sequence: CASSQESGSAGELFF.

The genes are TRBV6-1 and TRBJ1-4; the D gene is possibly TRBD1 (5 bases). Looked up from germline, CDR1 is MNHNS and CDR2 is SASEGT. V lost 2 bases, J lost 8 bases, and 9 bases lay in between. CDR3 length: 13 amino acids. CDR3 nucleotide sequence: TGTGCCAGCAGTGAACTACCAGGGGAAAAACTGTTTTTT. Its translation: CASSELPGEKLFF.

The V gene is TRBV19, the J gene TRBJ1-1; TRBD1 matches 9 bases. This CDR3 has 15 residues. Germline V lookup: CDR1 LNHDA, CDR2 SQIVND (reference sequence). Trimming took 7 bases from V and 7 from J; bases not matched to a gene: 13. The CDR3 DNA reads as TGTGCCAGTATCCCTCGACGGGACAGGGCTTTTGAAGCTTTCTTT. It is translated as CASIPRRDRAFEAFF.

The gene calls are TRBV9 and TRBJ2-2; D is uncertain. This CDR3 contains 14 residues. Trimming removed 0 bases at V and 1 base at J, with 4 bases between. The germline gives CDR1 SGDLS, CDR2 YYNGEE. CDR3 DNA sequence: TGTGCCAGCAGCGTAGCTGGGAACACCGGGGAGCTGTTTTTT. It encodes CASSVAGNTGELFF.

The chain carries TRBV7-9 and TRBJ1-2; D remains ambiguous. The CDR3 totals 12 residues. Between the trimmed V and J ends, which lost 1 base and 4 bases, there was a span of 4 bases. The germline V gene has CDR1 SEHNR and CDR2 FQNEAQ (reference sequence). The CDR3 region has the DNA TGTGCCAGCAGCTTAGATACCTATGGCTACACCTTC. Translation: CASSLDTYGYTF.

CDR3 in amino acids: CATRAAVTEAFF. CDR3 in DNA: TGTGCCACCAGGGCGGCTGTCACTGAAGCTTTCTTT. The chain combines TRBV24-1 with TRBJ1-1, with D unclear. Per the germline V gene, CDR1 is KGHDR and CDR2 is SFDVKD. The V end lost 7 bases, the J end lost 4 bases, and 9 bases lay between the germline ends. The CDR3 runs to 12 residues.

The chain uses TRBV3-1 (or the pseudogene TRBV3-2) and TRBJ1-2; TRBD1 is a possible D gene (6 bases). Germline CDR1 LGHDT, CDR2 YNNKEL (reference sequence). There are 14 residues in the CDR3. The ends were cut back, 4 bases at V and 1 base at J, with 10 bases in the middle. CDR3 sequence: CASSRTEVNYGYTF. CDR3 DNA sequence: TGTGCCAGCAGCCGGACAGAGGTTAACTATGGCTACACCTTC.

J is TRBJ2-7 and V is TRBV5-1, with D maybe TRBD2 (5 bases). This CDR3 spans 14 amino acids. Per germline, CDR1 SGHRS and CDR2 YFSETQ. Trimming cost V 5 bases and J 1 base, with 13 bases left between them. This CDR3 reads CASRSEDGSYEQYF. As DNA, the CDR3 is TGCGCCAGCAGATCGGAGGACGGTTCCTACGAGCAGTACTTC.

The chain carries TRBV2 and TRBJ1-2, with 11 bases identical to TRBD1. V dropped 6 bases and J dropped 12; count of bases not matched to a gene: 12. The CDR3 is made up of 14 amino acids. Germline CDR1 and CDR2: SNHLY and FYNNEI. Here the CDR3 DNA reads TGTGCCAGCAGCCCAAGGACAGGGGGCCACCCAAACACCTTC. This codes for CASSPRTGGHPNTF.